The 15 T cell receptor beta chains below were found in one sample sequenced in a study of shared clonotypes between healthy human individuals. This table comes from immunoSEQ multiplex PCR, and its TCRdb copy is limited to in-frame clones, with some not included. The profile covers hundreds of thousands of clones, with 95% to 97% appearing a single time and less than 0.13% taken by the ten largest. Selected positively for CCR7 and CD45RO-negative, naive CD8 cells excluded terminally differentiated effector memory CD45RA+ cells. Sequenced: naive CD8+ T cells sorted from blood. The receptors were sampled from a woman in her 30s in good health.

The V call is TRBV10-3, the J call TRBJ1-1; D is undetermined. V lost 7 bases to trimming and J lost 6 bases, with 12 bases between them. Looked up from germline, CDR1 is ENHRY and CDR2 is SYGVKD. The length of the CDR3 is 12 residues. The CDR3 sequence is CAITHNGSEAFF. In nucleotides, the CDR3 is TGTGCCATCACCCACAATGGCTCTGAAGCTTTCTTT.

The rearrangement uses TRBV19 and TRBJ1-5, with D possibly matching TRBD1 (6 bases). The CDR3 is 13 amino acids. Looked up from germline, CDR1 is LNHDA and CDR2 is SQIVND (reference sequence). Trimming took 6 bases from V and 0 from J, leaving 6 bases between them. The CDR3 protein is CASSRGSNQPQHF. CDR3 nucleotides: TGTGCCAGTAGCAGGGGTAGCAATCAGCCCCAGCATTTT. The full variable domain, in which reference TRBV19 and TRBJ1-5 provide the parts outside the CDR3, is DGGITQSPKYLFRKEGQNVTLSCEQNLNHDAMYWYRQDPGQGLRLIYYSQIVNDFQKGDIAEGYSVSREKKESFPLTVTSAQKNPTAFYLCASSRGSNQPQHFGDGTRLSIL.

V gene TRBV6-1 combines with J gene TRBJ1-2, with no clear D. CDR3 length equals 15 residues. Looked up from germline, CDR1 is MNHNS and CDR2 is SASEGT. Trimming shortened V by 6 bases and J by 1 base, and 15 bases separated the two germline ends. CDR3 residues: CASSETPSFNYGYTF. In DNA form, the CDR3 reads TGTGCCAGCAGCGAGACCCCGTCCTTTAACTATGGCTACACCTTC.

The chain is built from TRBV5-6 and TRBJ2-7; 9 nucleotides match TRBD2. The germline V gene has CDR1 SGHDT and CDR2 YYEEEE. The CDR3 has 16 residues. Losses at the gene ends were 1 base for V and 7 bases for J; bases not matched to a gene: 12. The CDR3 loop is CASSLMGREGPGEQYF. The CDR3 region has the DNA TGTGCCAGCAGCTTGATGGGGCGGGAGGGCCCTGGGGAGCAGTACTTC.

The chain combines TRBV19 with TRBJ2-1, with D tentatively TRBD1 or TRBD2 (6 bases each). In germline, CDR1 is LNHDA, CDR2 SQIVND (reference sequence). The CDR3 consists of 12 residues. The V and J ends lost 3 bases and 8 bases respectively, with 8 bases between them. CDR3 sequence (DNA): TGTGCCAGTAGTATGAGGGGGGATGAGCAGTTCTTC. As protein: CASSMRGDEQFF. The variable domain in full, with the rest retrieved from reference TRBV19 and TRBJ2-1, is DGGITQSPKYLFRKEGQNVTLSCEQNLNHDAMYWYRQDPGQGLRLIYYSQIVNDFQKGDIAEGYSVSREKKESFPLTVTSAQKNPTAFYLCASSMRGDEQFFGPGTRLTVL.

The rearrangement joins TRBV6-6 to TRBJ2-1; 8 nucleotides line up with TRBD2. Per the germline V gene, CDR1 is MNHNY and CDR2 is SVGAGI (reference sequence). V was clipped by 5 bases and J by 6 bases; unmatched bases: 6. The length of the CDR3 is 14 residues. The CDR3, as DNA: TGTGCCAGCAGTCCCGGGACTAGTCGCAATGAGCAGTTCTTC. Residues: CASSPGTSRNEQFF.

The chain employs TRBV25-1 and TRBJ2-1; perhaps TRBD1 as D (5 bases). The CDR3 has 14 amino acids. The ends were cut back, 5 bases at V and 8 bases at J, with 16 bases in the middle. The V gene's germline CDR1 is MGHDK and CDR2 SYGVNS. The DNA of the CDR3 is TGTGCCAGCAGTTACTGGACAACAATCGATGAGCAGTTCTTC. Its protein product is CASSYWTTIDEQFF.

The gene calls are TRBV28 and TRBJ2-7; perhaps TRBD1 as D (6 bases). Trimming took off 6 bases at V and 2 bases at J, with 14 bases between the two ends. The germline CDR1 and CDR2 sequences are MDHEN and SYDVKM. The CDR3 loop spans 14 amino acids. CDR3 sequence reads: CASSQTGYPYEQYF. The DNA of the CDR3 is TGTGCCAGCAGCCAAACAGGGTATCCCTACGAGCAGTACTTC.

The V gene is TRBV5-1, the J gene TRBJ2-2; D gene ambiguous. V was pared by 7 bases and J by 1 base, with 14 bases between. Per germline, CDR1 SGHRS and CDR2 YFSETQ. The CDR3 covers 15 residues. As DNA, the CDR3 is TGCGCCAGCGGCCCCCGGCGGAAGAACACCGGGGAGCTGTTTTTT. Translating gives CASGPRRKNTGELFF.

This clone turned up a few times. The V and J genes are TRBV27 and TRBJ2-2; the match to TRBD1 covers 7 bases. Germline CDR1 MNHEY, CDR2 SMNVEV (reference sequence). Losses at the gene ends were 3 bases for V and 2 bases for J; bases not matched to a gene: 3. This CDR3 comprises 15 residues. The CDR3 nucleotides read TGTGCCAGCAGTTTCGGGACAGTAAACACCGGGGAGCTGTTTTTT. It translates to CASSFGTVNTGELFF.

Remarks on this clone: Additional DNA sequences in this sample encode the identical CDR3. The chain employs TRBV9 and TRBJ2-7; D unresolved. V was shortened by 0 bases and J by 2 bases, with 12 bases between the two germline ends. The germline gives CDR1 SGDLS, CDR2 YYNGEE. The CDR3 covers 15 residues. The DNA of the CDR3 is TGTGCCAGCAGCGTAGCAGACGGCCTAACCTACGAGCAGTACTTC. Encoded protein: CASSVADGLTYEQYF.

The CDR3 DNA follows: TGTGCCAGCAAACTAGCGGGAGCTGATACGCAGTATTTT. It encodes CASKLAGADTQYF. V is TRBV27 and J is TRBJ2-3; 11 bases fit TRBD2. This CDR3 spans 13 amino acids. From germline, CDR1 is MNHEY and CDR2 SMNVEV (reference sequence). The V segment lost 7 bases and the J segment 6 bases; nucleotides outside the gene matches: 3.

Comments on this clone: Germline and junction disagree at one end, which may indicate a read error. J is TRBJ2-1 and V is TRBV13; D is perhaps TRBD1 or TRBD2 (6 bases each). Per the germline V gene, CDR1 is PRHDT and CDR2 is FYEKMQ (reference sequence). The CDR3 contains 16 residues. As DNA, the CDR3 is TGTGCCAGCAGCGTAGGGGGGATAACCCTATACAATGAGCAGTTCTTC. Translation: CASSVGGITLYNEQFF.

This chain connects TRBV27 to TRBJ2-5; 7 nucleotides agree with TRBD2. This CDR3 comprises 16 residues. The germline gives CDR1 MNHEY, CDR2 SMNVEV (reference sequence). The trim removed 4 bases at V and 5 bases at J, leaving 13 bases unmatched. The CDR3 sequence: CASSSGAAGVGETQYF. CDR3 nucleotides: TGTGCCAGCAGTTCTGGTGCGGCGGGAGTTGGGGAGACCCAGTACTTC.

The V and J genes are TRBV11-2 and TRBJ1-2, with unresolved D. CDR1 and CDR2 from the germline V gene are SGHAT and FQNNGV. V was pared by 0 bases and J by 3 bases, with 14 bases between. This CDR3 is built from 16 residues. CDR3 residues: CASSLDGPGYDYGYTF. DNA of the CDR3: TGTGCCAGCAGCTTAGATGGCCCAGGTTACGACTATGGCTACACCTTC.